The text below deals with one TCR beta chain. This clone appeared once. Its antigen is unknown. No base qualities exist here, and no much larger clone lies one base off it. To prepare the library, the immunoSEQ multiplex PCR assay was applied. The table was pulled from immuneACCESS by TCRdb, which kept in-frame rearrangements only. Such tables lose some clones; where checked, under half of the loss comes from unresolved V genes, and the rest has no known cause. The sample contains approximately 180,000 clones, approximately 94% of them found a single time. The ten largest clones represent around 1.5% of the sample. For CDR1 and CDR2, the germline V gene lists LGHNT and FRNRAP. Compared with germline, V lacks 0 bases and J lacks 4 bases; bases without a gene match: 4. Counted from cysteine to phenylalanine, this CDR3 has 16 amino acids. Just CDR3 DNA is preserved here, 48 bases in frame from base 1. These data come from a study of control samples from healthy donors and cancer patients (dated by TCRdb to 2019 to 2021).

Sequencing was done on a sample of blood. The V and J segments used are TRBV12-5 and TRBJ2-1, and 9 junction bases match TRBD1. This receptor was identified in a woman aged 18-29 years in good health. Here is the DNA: TGTGCTAGTGGTTTGGTCCCGGGACAGGGTTACAATGAGCAGTTCTTC. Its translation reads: CASGLVPGQGYNEQFF.